This TCR beta chain came from a study of identical twins. As to this clonotype: What it recognizes is unknown.

Overall study findings and caveats: Among out-of-frame alpha sequences shared by twins, low generation probability occurred in excess. Modelling underestimated the level of out-of-frame TCR alpha sharing observed in monozygotic twins. In cord blood, abundant beta clonotypes had fewer insertions; memory showed no trend.

Germline values: CDR1 KGHSH, CDR2 LQKENI. The CDR3 runs to 16 residues. J gave up 7 bases and V 2 bases, and 7 bases lay outside the gene matches. After template switching added a universal primer site, the resulting cDNA carried unique molecular identifiers. TCRdb reanalysed the 5' RACE reads using MiXCR and keeps one entry per CDR3 protein. The sample records about 260,000 distinct CDR3 sequences, 7% being singletons. Another study also made use of these data, one on yellow fever vaccine responses in identical twins.

Sequencing was performed on memory (CD45RO+) T cells sorted from blood. This rearrangement joins TRBV18 to TRBJ1-6; 8 bases fit TRBD1. The sequence came from a woman in her late teens or twenties in good health. The CDR3 region has the DNA TGTGCCAGCTCACCAGGGGTGGACAGGGCGAATTCACCCCTCCACTTT. This translates into CASSPGVDRANSPLHF.